This T cell receptor beta chain was recorded in a study of shared T cell receptors in the human thymus. This CDR3 is built from 15 residues. V lost 7 bases, J lost 4 bases, and 20 bases lay in between. Germline-derived CDR1 and CDR2 are GTSNPN and SVGIG (reference sequence). This table comes from immunoSEQ multiplex PCR, and its TCRdb copy is limited to in-frame clones, with some not included. The repertoire includes hundreds of thousands of clones, just under 95% of them detected once, and 0.02% sits in the top ten. The chain carries TRBV30 and TRBJ1-5; D is possibly TRBD1 (5 bases). The receptor was isolated from a human donor. Source material: thymocytes. In nucleotides, the CDR3 is TGTGCCTACGGGGCCCCGACCGCCACTAATCAGCCCCAGCATTTT. It translates to CAYGAPTATNQPQHF.